This TCR beta chain is drawn from a study of blood T cell repertoires in COVID-19 (dated by TCRdb to between 2020 and 2021). Broadly, across the study: The collaborator samples originated in the United States, Italy and Spain and spanned the acute and convalescent phases of COVID-19. A freely available public database, intended as a resource for researchers studying the immune response to SARS-CoV-2, is where the repertoires were released. The sample metadata nearly always contained a de-identified subject ID, COVID-19 status, age in years and sex. HLA class I and class II types, where available, came from metadata supplied by the sample provider rather than from assay-based typing. Samples were obtained from the ongoing ImmuneRACE study (first 160 participants) and from 950 to 1,500 subjects provided by 6 global collaborators. The prospective study material was composed of cDNA or gDNA derived from T cells, B-cell-depleted T cells, or PBMCs. The dataset comprised deeply sampled blood TCRbeta repertoires from subjects exposed to, actively infected with, or recovered from COVID-19. What the authors observed across the whole study: The amount of clinical and demographic metadata varied by source and participant and was provided uncurated.

This clone was detected once. This receptor's antigen is unknown. No much larger clone exists at a distance of one base, and base qualities are not known. V was cut back by 7 bases and J by 6 bases, leaving a gap of 19 bases between them. The CDR1 and CDR2 encoded by the germline V gene are MGHDK and SYGVNS. The CDR3 goes from the cysteine to the phenylalanine over 14 residues. Left in the record is the CDR3 DNA by itself, 42 bases read in frame from the first base. The collaborating institutions used their own protocols to collect whole blood in K2EDTA tubes. For TCRbeta analysis, collaborators shipped samples in one of three forms: frozen whole blood, isolated PBMCs, or DNA extracted from either of those sample types. TCRbeta CDR3 regions were amplified from genomic DNA by means of the immunoSEQ Assay, a bias-controlled multiplex PCR. As for the authors' bioinformatics: The number of nucleated cells in each sample was estimated by amplification of reference gene primers within the assay. To quantify the absolute abundance of each unique TCRbeta CDR3 rearrangement, sequence reads were collapsed and filtered. For each sample, productive Simpson clonality was calculated as the square root of Simpson's diversity index over productive rearrangements. TCRdb re-hosts the immuneACCESS table, in-frame sequences only. Its copies lack some clones; in the studies checked, an unresolved V gene accounts for under half of them, and the cause for the rest is not known. Clone size and the V and J calls come from that table; the DNA yielded D and trimming. The sample profile shows about 200,000 clones; 70% to 90% of them were found once. 5.1% of the sample is held by the ten biggest clonotypes.

The sample comprised peripheral blood. This receptor was identified in a woman in her sixties or seventies with active or convalescent COVID-19. The rearranged chain carries TRBV25-1 and TRBJ2-7; no D gene is confidently identified. This receptor has the CDR3 CASKKGRSLGEQYF. Here is the DNA: TGTGCCAGCAAAAAAGGCAGGTCCCTTGGCGAGCAGTACTTC.